This T cell receptor (beta chain) was sequenced during a study of OX40 agonist ivuxolimab in advanced cancers. Regarding the study as a whole: It was also the case that some nonresponders had low normalized T-cell clonal expansion.

The CDR3 contains 11 residues. Germline CDR1 reads GTSNPN; CDR2 reads SVGIG (reference sequence). Trimming pared 4 bases from V and 7 bases from J, leaving 5 bases between. Here immunoSEQ multiplex PCR was the method, and the copy in TCRdb shows in-frame clones only, minus some. The table shows tens of thousands of clones, with around 84% occurring only once. About this clone itself: Its specificity is not known.

The TCR originated in an adult with an advanced solid tumor such as melanoma, head and neck, liver or kidney cancer. V usage is TRBV30 and J usage is TRBJ1-6; no definite D call. Sequenced material: CD4+ or CD8+ T cells sorted from blood, taken in a trial of the OX40 agonist ivuxolimab. CDR3: CAWTDNSPLHF. The CDR3 DNA sequence: TGTGCCTGGACGGACAATTCACCCCTCCACTTT.